This TCR beta chain was identified in a study of blood T cell repertoires in COVID-19. Looking at the study overall: The cDNA or gDNA used as material had been derived from T cells, B-cell-depleted T cells, or PBMCs.

Clinical histories supplied by participants themselves formed the basis of cohort assignment. How the authors handled the data: Researchers report that nucleated cell counts were estimated from reference gene primer amplification. The assay was immunoSEQ multiplex PCR, and TCRdb's table has in-frame clones only and misses some. V, J and clone size are taken as reported in that table, and D and trimming were inferred from the DNA itself. The table shows about 200,000 clones, with about 82% occurring only once. The CDR3 covers 15 residues. CDR1 is SEHNR, CDR2 FQNEAQ, per germline (reference sequence). J gave up 7 bases and V 5 bases, and 6 bases lay outside the gene matches.

V usage is TRBV7-9 and J usage is TRBJ2-2; TRBD1 aligns across 11 bases. This TCR was sampled from a man aged 40-49 years with acute COVID-19. The sample taken for sequencing was PBMCs or T cells enriched from blood (not recorded which). Here the CDR3 DNA reads TGTGCCAGCAGCCCGAGGGACAGGGGGATCGGGGAGCTGTTTTTT. The encoded protein is CASSPRDRGIGELFF.